The 21 T cell receptor beta chains presented below share a single source sample, sequenced in a study of blood T cell repertoires in COVID-19 (dated by TCRdb to between 2020 and 2021). Receptor libraries were prepared by the immunoSEQ multiplex PCR assay. What TCRdb holds here is the immuneACCESS table cut down to in-frame rearrangements. Part of the clones is not present; checked against another copy, under half of the missing clones reflect an unresolved V gene, and the others are unexplained. This sample holds over 40,000 clones; roughly 89% were observed only once. The ten largest clones take up 2.5% to 3% of the sample. Material: peripheral blood. These receptors all come from a man of 80 years or more with acute or convalescent COVID-19.

The chain links TRBV3-1 (or the pseudogene TRBV3-2) to TRBJ1-5; D not resolved. CDR1 and CDR2 (germline): LGHDT, YNNKEL (reference sequence). Trimming left V 4 bases short and J 0 bases short, with 16 bases between. CDR3 length: 17 residues. CDR3 bases: TGTGCCAGCAGCCCTGGTGGAGCCGTATATAGCAATCAGCCCCAGCATTTT. Residues: CASSPGGAVYSNQPQHF.

The chain is built from TRBV10-3 and TRBJ1-5, with 10 positions matching TRBD1. CDR1 ENHRY and CDR2 SYGVKD come from the germline V gene. V dropped 10 bases and J dropped 6; count of bases not matched to a gene: 9. The CDR3 has 14 residues. CDR3: CATKGTGEGQPQHF. The CDR3 bases are TGTGCCACCAAAGGGACAGGGGAAGGTCAGCCCCAGCATTTT.

The chain joins TRBV5-6 to TRBJ2-5, with TRBD1 as a possible D gene (6 bases). Germline CDR1 reads SGHDT; CDR2 reads YYEEEE. The CDR3 length is 14 residues. V was cut by 2 bases and J by 2 bases, with 10 bases left in between. The CDR3 nucleotides read TGTGCCAGCAGCTTCGGGACATTGCAAGAGACCCAGTACTTC. As protein: CASSFGTLQETQYF.

The chain couples TRBV19 to TRBJ1-2; D gene unclear. Trimming pared 7 bases from V and 1 base from J, leaving 10 bases between. CDR3 length: 13 amino acids. Germline CDR1 reads LNHDA; CDR2 reads SQIVND (reference sequence). CDR3 in DNA: TGTGCCAGTAACCCCCGGGGTAACTATGGCTACACCTTC. Translation gives CASNPRGNYGYTF.

V usage is TRBV11-2 and J usage is TRBJ1-6, with D perhaps matching TRBD1 (5 bases). Germline V gene data show CDR1 as SGHAT and CDR2 as FQNNGV. The CDR3 runs to 16 residues. Trimming took 5 bases from V and 9 from J, leaving 20 bases between them. The CDR3 is CASSRLGQNPRSPLHF. The CDR3 DNA follows: TGTGCCAGCAGCCGTCTCGGACAAAATCCACGTTCACCCCTCCACTTT.

The chain has TRBV19 and TRBJ1-1; no definite D call. This CDR3 is 14 amino acids long. Germline CDR1 is LNHDA and CDR2 is SQIVND (reference sequence). Trimming left V 5 bases short and J 0 bases short, with 10 bases between. This chain's CDR3 is CASSVQPLNTEAFF. Here the CDR3 DNA reads TGTGCCAGTAGTGTACAGCCTTTGAACACTGAAGCTTTCTTT.

V gene TRBV11-2 combines with J gene TRBJ2-3; TRBD2 matches 11 bases. Trimming at V came to 0 bases and at J to 7 bases, leaving 6 bases not matched to a gene. The CDR3 sequence is 16 residues long. Germline loops: CDR1 SGHAT, CDR2 FQNNGV. CDR3 DNA sequence: TGTGCCAGCAGCTTAGATTTAGCGGGGGGGCGAAATACGCAGTATTTT. This codes for CASSLDLAGGRNTQYF.

The V gene is TRBV7-2, the J gene TRBJ2-7; a possible D gene is TRBD1 (6 bases). Trimming took 5 bases from V and 4 from J, leaving 15 bases between them. The germline CDR1 and CDR2 sequences are SGHTA and FQGNSA. There are 14 residues in the CDR3. The CDR3 here is CASSNRQASYEQYF. The CDR3 DNA reads as TGTGCCAGCAGCAACCGACAGGCCTCATACGAGCAGTACTTC.

The chain joins TRBV11-2 to TRBJ1-5; tentative D call: TRBD1 (5 bases). Per germline, CDR1 SGHAT and CDR2 FQNNGV. This CDR3 spans 14 amino acids. Trimming stripped 2 bases from V and 5 bases from J, with 10 bases between. The CDR3 nucleotides are TGTGCCAGCAGCTTACAGGGTGGGGATCAGCCCCAGCATTTT. Translated, it gives CASSLQGGDQPQHF.

The chain links TRBV5-1 to TRBJ1-1; D is uncertain. With 0 bases removed from V and 1 base from J, the gap between germline ends came to 10 bases. This CDR3 comprises 15 residues. The germline gives CDR1 SGHRS, CDR2 YFSETQ. This CDR3 reads CASSLVPGTNTEAFF. The CDR3 nucleotides read TGCGCCAGCAGCTTGGTGCCGGGTACGAACACTGAAGCTTTCTTT.

The chain carries TRBV3-1 (or the pseudogene TRBV3-2) and TRBJ2-5; D is possibly TRBD2 (6 bases). CDR3 size: 15 residues. V was pared by 0 bases and J by 5 bases, with 13 bases between. Germline lookup yields CDR1 LGHDT and CDR2 YNNKEL (reference sequence). The CDR3 region is CASSQDWASGETQYF. CDR3 bases: TGTGCCAGCAGCCAAGATTGGGCGAGCGGGGAGACCCAGTACTTC.

The chain couples TRBV18 to TRBJ1-6; 10 bases fit TRBD1. This CDR3 has 15 residues. V lost 5 bases and J lost 9; bases outside the gene matches: 7. In germline, CDR1 is KGHSH, CDR2 LQKENI. The CDR3 region is CASSSTGTGASPLHF. The CDR3 DNA reads as TGTGCCAGCTCATCGACCGGGACAGGGGCTTCACCCCTCCACTTT.

With regard to this clone: The junction departs from the called germline gene at one end, perhaps through a read error. The chain joins TRBV7-7 to TRBJ2-2, with 10 bases matching TRBD2. CDR3 length: 15 residues. The germline V gene has CDR1 SSHAT and CDR2 FNYEAQ (reference sequence). CDR3 loop: CASSLNPSGGGELFF. The CDR3 DNA sequence: TGTGCTAGCAGCTTAAACCCTAGCGGGGGCGGGGAGCTGTTTTTT.

CDR3 bases: TGTGCCAGCAGCTTCCCGACAGTTTGCTACAATGAGCAGTTCTTC. Translated: CASSFPTVCYNEQFF. The chain is built from TRBV5-8 and TRBJ2-1; D might be TRBD1 (5 bases). V lost 2 bases and J lost 3, with 12 bases in between. Germline CDR1 is SGHTS and CDR2 is YDEGEE. CDR3 length: 15 residues.

The rearrangement joins TRBV6-4 to TRBJ1-2; TRBD1 matches 11 bases. The germline V gene has CDR1 MRHNA and CDR2 SNTAGT. Germline trimming cut 7 bases from V and 2 bases from J; bases unmatched to any gene: 6. The CDR3 contains 15 residues. DNA for the CDR3: TGTGCCAGCAAGTTGGACAGGGGGCTAAACTATGGCTACACCTTC. Encoded protein: CASKLDRGLNYGYTF.

The chain is built from TRBV14 and TRBJ2-1, with 15 nucleotides matching TRBD2. J gave up 15 bases and V 1 base, and 7 bases lay outside the gene matches. Germline V gene data show CDR1 as SGHDN and CDR2 as FVKESK. The CDR3 extends over 15 amino acids. CDR3 residues: CASSQGGTSGGKVFF. For the CDR3, the DNA is TGTGCCAGCAGCCAAGGTGGGACTAGCGGGGGGAAAGTGTTCTTC.

This clone was observed a single time. This chain links TRBV5-1 with TRBJ1-3, with D hard to call. The CDR3 length is 15 residues. The germline CDR1 and CDR2 sequences are SGHRS and YFSETQ. The V end was cut by 2 bases, the J end by 0 bases, with 9 bases between. The CDR3 is CASSFEGISGNTIYF. CDR3 nucleotides: TGCGCCAGCAGCTTCGAGGGAATCTCTGGAAACACCATATATTTT.

The rearrangement joins TRBV19 to TRBJ1-5; D not resolved. The CDR3 length is 17 residues. Germline CDR1 reads LNHDA; CDR2 reads SQIVND (reference sequence). The ends were cut back, 2 bases at V and 7 bases at J, with 21 bases in the middle. CDR3 sequence: CASSIRGGFREDQPQHF. DNA for the CDR3: TGTGCCAGTAGTATACGAGGAGGGTTTCGTGAAGACCAGCCCCAGCATTTT.

V gene TRBV7-9 combines with J gene TRBJ1-6; TRBD1 matches at 9 bases. The CDR3 length is 16 residues. Unmatched junction bases numbered 13, after V lost 3 bases and J lost 13 bases. Per germline, CDR1 SEHNR and CDR2 FQNEAQ (reference sequence). CDR3 residues: CASSLYGTGMILPLHF. In nucleotides, the CDR3 is TGTGCCAGCAGCTTGTATGGGACAGGGATGATCCTGCCCCTCCACTTT.

This clone has just one count. The gene calls are TRBV7-2 and TRBJ2-5; D perhaps matches TRBD1 (7 bases). CDR1 is SGHTA and CDR2 is FQGNSA in the germline V gene. The V end was cut by 0 bases, the J end by 2 bases, with 13 bases between. The CDR3 totals 16 residues. The CDR3 region has the DNA TGTGCCAGCAGCTTAGCCGCAGGGGGGTGGCAAGAGACCCAGTACTTC. Amino acids: CASSLAAGGWQETQYF.

The chain carries TRBV3-1 (or the pseudogene TRBV3-2) and TRBJ2-5, with a weak D call TRBD2 (6 bases). V was shortened by 1 base and J by 1 base, with 13 bases between the two germline ends. The length of the CDR3 is 16 residues. CDR1 and CDR2 (germline): LGHDT, YNNKEL (reference sequence). In DNA form, the CDR3 reads TGTGCCAGCAGCCAAGCGTATGGAGGGGCCCAAGAGACCCAGTACTTC. Its protein is CASSQAYGGAQETQYF.